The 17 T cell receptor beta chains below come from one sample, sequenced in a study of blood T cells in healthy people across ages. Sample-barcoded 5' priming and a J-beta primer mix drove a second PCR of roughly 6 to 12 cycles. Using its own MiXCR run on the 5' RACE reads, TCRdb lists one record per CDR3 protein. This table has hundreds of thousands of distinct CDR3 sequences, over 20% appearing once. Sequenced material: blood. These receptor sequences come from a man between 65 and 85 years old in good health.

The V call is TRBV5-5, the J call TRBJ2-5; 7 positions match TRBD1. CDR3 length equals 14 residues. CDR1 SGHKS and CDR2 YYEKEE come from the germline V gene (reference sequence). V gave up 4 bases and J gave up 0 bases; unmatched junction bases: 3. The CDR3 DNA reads TGTGCCAGCAGCAAACAGGGGAACCAAGAGACCCAGTACTTC. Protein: CASSKQGNQETQYF.

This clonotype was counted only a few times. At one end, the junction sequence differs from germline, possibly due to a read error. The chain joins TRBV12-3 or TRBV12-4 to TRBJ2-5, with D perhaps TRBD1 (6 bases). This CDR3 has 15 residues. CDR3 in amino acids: CASNLGDTVKGRLFF. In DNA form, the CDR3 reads TGTGCCAGCAACCTAGGGGACACCGTAAAGGGGCGTCTGTTCTTC.

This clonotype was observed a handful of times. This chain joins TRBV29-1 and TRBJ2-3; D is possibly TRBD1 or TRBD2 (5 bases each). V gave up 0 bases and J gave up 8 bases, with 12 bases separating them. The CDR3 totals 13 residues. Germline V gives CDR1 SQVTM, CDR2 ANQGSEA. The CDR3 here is CSVEDLAGGTQYF. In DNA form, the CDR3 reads TGCAGCGTTGAAGATCTGGCTGGGGGTACGCAGTATTTT.

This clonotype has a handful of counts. This chain's CDR3 is CASRLRLAGVTNEQFF. CDR3 DNA sequence: TGCGCCAGCAGGCTACGACTAGCGGGAGTTACCAATGAGCAGTTCTTC. The chain couples TRBV5-1 to TRBJ2-1; 12 bases match TRBD2. V trimming: 5 bases; J trimming: 6 bases; junction bases outside the gene matches: 9. Germline V lookup: CDR1 SGHRS, CDR2 YFSETQ. This CDR3 has 16 residues.

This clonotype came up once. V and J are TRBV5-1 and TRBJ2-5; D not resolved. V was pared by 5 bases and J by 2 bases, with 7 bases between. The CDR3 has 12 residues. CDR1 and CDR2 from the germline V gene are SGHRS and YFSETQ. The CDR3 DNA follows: TGCGCCAGCAGGGTAGAGCAAGAGACCCAGTACTTC. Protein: CASRVEQETQYF.

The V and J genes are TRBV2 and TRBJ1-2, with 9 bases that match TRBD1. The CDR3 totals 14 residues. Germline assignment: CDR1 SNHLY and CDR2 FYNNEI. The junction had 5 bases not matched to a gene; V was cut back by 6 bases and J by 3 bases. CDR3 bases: TGTGCCAGCAGCGACCGGGACAGGGACTATGGCTACACCTTC. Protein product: CASSDRDRDYGYTF.

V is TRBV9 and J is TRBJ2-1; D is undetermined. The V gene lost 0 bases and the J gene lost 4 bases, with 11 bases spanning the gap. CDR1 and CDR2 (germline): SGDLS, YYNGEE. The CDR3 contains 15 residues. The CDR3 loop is CASSVDGESYNEQFF. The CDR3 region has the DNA TGTGCCAGCAGCGTAGACGGAGAATCATACAATGAGCAGTTCTTC.

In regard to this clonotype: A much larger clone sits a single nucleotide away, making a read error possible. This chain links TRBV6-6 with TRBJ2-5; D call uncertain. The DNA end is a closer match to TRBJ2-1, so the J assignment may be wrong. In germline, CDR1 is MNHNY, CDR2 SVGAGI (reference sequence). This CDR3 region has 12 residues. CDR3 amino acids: CASSYMYNEQFF. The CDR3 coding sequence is TGTGCCAGCAGTTACATGTACAATGAGCAGTTCTTC.

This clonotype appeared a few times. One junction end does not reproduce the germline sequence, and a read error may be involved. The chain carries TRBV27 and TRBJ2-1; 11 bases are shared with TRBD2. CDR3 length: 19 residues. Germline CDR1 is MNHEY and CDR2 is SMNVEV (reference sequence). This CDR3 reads CASSFQLAGGSSSYNERFF. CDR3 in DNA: TGTGCCAGCAGTTTTCAATTAGCGGGAGGGTCGAGCTCCTACAATGAGCGGTTCTTC.

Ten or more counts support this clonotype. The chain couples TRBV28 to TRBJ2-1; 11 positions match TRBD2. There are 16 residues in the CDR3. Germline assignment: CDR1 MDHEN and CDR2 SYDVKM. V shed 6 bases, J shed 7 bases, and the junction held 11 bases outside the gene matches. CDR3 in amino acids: CASRDLAGGDWNEQFF. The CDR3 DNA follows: TGTGCCAGCAGGGACCTAGCGGGAGGAGATTGGAATGAGCAGTTCTTC. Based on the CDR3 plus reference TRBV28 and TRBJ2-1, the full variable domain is DVKVTQSSRYLVKRTGEKVFLECVQDMDHENMFWYRQDPGLGLRLIYFSYDVKMKEKGDIPEGYSVSREKKERFSLILESASTNQTSMYLCASRDLAGGDWNEQFFGPGTRLTVL.

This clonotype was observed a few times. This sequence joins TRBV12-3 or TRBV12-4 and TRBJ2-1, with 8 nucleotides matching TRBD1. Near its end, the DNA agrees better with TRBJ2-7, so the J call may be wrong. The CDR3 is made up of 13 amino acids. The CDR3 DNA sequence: TGTGCCAGCACCCTACAGGGGGTCCACGAGCAGTACTTC. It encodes CASTLQGVHEQYF.

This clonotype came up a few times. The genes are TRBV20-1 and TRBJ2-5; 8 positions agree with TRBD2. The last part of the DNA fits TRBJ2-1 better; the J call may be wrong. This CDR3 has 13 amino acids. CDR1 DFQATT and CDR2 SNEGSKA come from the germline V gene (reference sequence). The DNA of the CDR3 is TGCAGTACCAATTTAGCGGGGCGCAATGAGCAGTTCTTC. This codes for CSTNLAGRNEQFF.

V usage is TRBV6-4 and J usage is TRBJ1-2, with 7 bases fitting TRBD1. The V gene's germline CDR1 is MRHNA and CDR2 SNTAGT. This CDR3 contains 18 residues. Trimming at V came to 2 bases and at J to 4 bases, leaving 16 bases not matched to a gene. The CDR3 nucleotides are TGTGCCAGCAGTGACCCCCGACAGGGAGGTCTGCGGCTCTATGGCTACACCTTC. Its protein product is CASSDPRQGGLRLYGYTF.

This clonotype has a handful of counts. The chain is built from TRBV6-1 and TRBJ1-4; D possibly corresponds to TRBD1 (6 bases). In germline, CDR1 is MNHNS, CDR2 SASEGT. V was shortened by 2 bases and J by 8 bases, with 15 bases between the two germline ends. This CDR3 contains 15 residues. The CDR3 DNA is TGTGCCAGCAGTGAATCGGGGGGCCGGGAGGAAAAACTGTTTTTT. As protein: CASSESGGREEKLFF.

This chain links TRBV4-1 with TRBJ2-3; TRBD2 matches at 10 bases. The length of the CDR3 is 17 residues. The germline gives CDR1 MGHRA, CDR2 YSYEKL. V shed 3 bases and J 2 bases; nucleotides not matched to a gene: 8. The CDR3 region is CASSHPTSGEFTDTQYF. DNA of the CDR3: TGCGCCAGCAGCCACCCAACTAGCGGGGAATTCACAGATACGCAGTATTTT.

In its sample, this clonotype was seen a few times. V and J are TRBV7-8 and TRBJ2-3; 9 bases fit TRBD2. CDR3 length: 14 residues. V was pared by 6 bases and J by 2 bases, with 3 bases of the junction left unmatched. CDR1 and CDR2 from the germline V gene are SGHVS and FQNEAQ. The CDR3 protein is CASSRGRDTDTQYF. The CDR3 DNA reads TGTGCCAGCAGTCGCGGGAGGGACACAGATACGCAGTATTTT. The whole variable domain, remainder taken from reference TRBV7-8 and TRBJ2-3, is GAGVSQSPRYKVAKRGQDVALRCDPISGHVSLFWYQQALGQGPEFLTYFQNEAQLDKSGLPSDRFFAERPEGSVSTLKIQRTQQEDSAVYLCASSRGRDTDTQYFGPGTRLTVL.

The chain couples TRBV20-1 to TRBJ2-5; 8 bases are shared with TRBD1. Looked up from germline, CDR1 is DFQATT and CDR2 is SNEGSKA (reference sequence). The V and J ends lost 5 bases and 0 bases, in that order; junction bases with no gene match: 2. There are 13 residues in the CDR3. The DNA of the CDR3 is TGCAGTGCTGGACAGGGCTACCAAGAGACCCAGTACTTC. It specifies CSAGQGYQETQYF.